A single sample gave rise to the 13 T cell receptor beta chains below, sequenced in a study of cytomegalovirus exposure and HLA in healthy donors (dated by TCRdb to 2015 to 2018). The library was built by means of the immunoSEQ multiplex PCR assay. The multiplex PCR relied on a mix of 60 forward primers for TCR Vbeta segments and 13 reverse primers for TCR Jbeta segments. TCRdb re-hosts the immuneACCESS table, in-frame sequences only. Its copies lack some clones; in the studies checked, an unresolved V gene accounts for under half of them, and the cause for the rest is not known. This sample gives 100,000 to 150,000 clones in total; 74% of them show up just once. The ten biggest clones cover about 4% of the sample. Sequenced material: PBMCs. Source of these receptors: a woman aged 50 to 60 in good health and CMV-seropositive.

CDR3 nucleotides: TGTGCCAGCAGACGCGGGGGGGCCGCAGATACGCAGTATTTT. Translated: CASRRGGAADTQYF. The V gene is TRBV6-5, the J gene TRBJ2-3, with TRBD2 matching over 9 bases. The CDR3 loop spans 14 amino acids. Looked up from germline, CDR1 is MNHEY and CDR2 is SVGAGI. Trimming took 6 bases from V and 4 from J; bases not matched to a gene: 5.

CDR3 bases: TGTGCCAGCAGCTCAACATCCTATGGCTACACCTTC. Its protein is CASSSTSYGYTF. The chain couples TRBV5-6 to TRBJ1-2, with no clear D. This CDR3 comprises 12 residues. Trimming removed 3 bases from V and 4 bases from J, with 7 bases in between. Looked up from germline, CDR1 is SGHDT and CDR2 is YYEEEE. The whole variable domain, remainder taken from reference TRBV5-6 and TRBJ1-2, is DAGVTQSPTHLIKTRGQQVTLRCSPKSGHDTVSWYQQALGQGPQFIFQYYEEEERQRGNFPDRFSGHQFPNYSSELNVNALLLGDSALYLCASSSTSYGYTFGSGTRLTVV.

This clone has more than one count but fewer than ten. This chain uses TRBV11-2 with TRBJ2-3, with 7 bases matching TRBD2. CDR1 is SGHAT, CDR2 FQNNGV, per germline. The CDR3 is 15 amino acids. V trimming: 3 bases; J trimming: 2 bases; junction bases outside the gene matches: 5. The CDR3 protein is CASSFSGEVTDTQYF. In DNA, the CDR3 is TGTGCCAGCAGCTTCAGCGGGGAGGTCACAGATACGCAGTATTTT.

The chain joins TRBV7-2 to TRBJ2-7; tentatively, D is TRBD1 (7 bases). V was trimmed by 5 bases and J by 4 bases, leaving 18 bases between them. The CDR3 runs 15 residues. Germline values: CDR1 SGHTA, CDR2 FQGNSA. The CDR3 coding sequence is TGTGCCAGCAGCGTTCTTCAGGGGGGAGAATACGAGCAGTACTTC. Translating it yields CASSVLQGGEYEQYF.

The table lists this clone with a count of one. The genes are TRBV2 and TRBJ1-6; D gene unclear. CDR1 and CDR2 (germline): SNHLY, FYNNEI. The V gene lost 2 bases and the J gene lost 7 bases, with 9 bases spanning the gap. This CDR3 contains 14 residues. CDR3 in amino acids: CASSERQRNSPLHF. The CDR3 nucleotides read TGTGCCAGCAGTGAAAGGCAGAGGAATTCACCCCTCCACTTT.

The chain has TRBV7-5 and TRBJ1-5. TRBV7-5 is tagged as a pseudogene. The CDR3 has 15 amino acids. The CDR3 sequence: CARSKRGFWYQPQHF. CDR3 DNA sequence: TGTGCCAGAAGCAAACGAGGGTTCTGGTATCAGCCCCAGCATTTT.

CDR3 protein: CASSEALAGIGEQYF. The CDR3 DNA reads as TGTGCCAGCAGCGAAGCGCTAGCGGGGATTGGGGAGCAGTACTTC. The chain is built from TRBV9 and TRBJ2-5; TRBD2 matches 9 bases. V gave up 3 bases and J gave up 11 bases; unmatched junction bases: 14. Germline assignment: CDR1 SGDLS and CDR2 YYNGEE. CDR3 length equals 15 residues. Based on the CDR3 plus reference TRBV9 and TRBJ2-5, the full variable domain is DSGVTQTPKHLITATGQRVTLRCSPRSGDLSVYWYQQSLDQGLQFLIQYYNGEERAKGNILERFSAQQFPDLHSELNLSSLELGDSALYFCASSEALAGIGEQYFGPGTRLLVL.

The chain has TRBV6-1 and TRBJ2-7; no reliable D call. Germline V gene lookup returns CDR1 MNHNS and CDR2 SASEGT. CDR3 length equals 14 residues. Between the trimmed V and J ends, which lost 1 base and 3 bases, there was a span of 10 bases. The chain's CDR3 is CASSEGLLLYEQYF. The CDR3 coding sequence is TGTGCCAGCAGTGAAGGCCTCCTACTCTACGAGCAGTACTTC.

This rearrangement joins TRBV19 to TRBJ1-6; TRBD1 is a possible D gene (6 bases). Trimming left V 0 bases short and J 9 bases short, with 15 bases between. CDR1 is LNHDA and CDR2 is SQIVND in the germline V gene (reference sequence). CDR3 length equals 16 residues. This CDR3 reads CASSIDGDTFFSPLHF. The CDR3 DNA reads TGTGCCAGTAGTATAGATGGGGACACGTTTTTTTCACCCCTCCACTTT.

This clone has a handful of counts. The chain employs TRBV5-1 and TRBJ2-3; 7 bases align to TRBD1. Trimming removed 4 bases from V and 1 base from J; junction bases left unmatched: 6. This CDR3 is built from 15 residues. CDR1 and CDR2 (germline): SGHRS, YFSETQ. The DNA of the CDR3 is TGCGCCAGCAGCCGACAGGGTCGGGGCACAGATACGCAGTATTTT. It yields the protein CASSRQGRGTDTQYF.

CDR3 nucleotide sequence: TGTGCCAGCAGCTTTAGAGACAGCCTGAACACTGAAGCTTTCTTT. Translation: CASSFRDSLNTEAFF. V and J are TRBV5-4 and TRBJ1-1, with a weak D call TRBD1 (5 bases). CDR1 and CDR2 (germline): SGHNT, YYREEE (reference sequence). CDR3 length equals 15 residues. Trimming left V 2 bases short and J 0 bases short, with 11 bases between.

The chain uses TRBV6-5 and TRBJ1-4; 8 nucleotides line up with TRBD1. Germline V gives CDR1 MNHEY, CDR2 SVGAGI. V was clipped by 6 bases and J by 2 bases; unmatched bases: 5. This CDR3 spans 15 amino acids. CDR3 coding DNA: TGTGCCAGCAGGCCAGGGGGCTTGACTAATGAAAAACTGTTTTTT. This translates into CASRPGGLTNEKLFF.

For the CDR3, the DNA is TGTGCCAGTAGTAATACAGGGGGGGTTCAGCCCCAGCATTTT. Protein sequence: CASSNTGGVQPQHF. The V and J genes are TRBV19 and TRBJ1-5, with 8 bases fitting TRBD1. The CDR3 has 14 residues. Germline-derived CDR1 and CDR2 are LNHDA and SQIVND (reference sequence). V trimming: 4 bases; J trimming: 6 bases; junction bases outside the gene matches: 5.